This T cell receptor beta chain was recovered during a study of T cells in Graves' hyperthyroidism and ophthalmopathy. Whole-study context: The initial diagnosis was the point when peripheral blood was collected, ahead of any treatment.

The TCR beta CDR3 regions underwent amplification using RNA transcripts as the source. Using the HTBI primer set, a first-round RT-PCR was run on the TCR CDR3. In TCRdb, the multiplex PCR reads were re-called with MiXCR into one record per CDR3 protein. The sample records over 250,000 distinct CDR3 sequences, less than 30% being singletons. About this clonotype itself: The antigen is unknown.

The CDR3 runs to 14 residues. CDR1 is MNHEY, CDR2 SMNVEV, per germline (reference sequence). The trim removed 4 bases at V and 8 bases at J, leaving 8 bases unmatched. Findings and limits, study-wide: Most clonotypes expanded in thyroid above 0.001 were likewise present in blood.

Thyroid ultrasound, orbital computed tomography, clinical symptoms, and serum thyroxine and TRAb underpinned diagnoses. The chain joins TRBV27 to TRBJ1-2; 9 bases map to TRBD1. The sample was blood. The source of this sequence is a man aged 35-49 years with Graves' hyperthyroidism that later progressed to Graves' ophthalmopathy. The CDR3 DNA sequence: TGTGCCAGCAGTTCGATCGGGACAGGGAGCGGCTACACCTTC. This gives the protein CASSSIGTGSGYTF.